These T cell receptor beta chains were read from a single sample in a study of blood T cell repertoires in COVID-19. Here immunoSEQ multiplex PCR was the method, and the copy in TCRdb shows in-frame clones only, minus some. The data contain 140,000 to 150,000 clones, roughly 78% of them seen just once; the ten biggest clones take up approximately 6%. Sample: PBMCs or T cells enriched from blood (not recorded which). Every receptor here comes from a woman between 50 and 59 years old who had recovered from COVID-19. CDR3s include the opening cysteine and the closing phenylalanine or tryptophan.

V gene	CDR3 protein
TRBV15	CATSREDQAQETQYF
TRBV7-3	CASSLMASGGYNEQFF
TRBV2	CASSARVNYGYTF
TRBV21-1	CASSKEQRWAYEQYF
TRBV6-4	CASSEGTSGGATDTQYF
TRBV27	CATGEVSYNEQFF
TRBV5-4	CASSSGLAGVTDTQYF
TRBV27	CASSRDRNNSPLHF
TRBV28	CASSLVVQPQHF
TRBV9	CASSVAPAGDQPQHF
TRBV2	CASSGTGVQETQYF
TRBV5-4	CASSLAGAGVHEQYF
TRBV25-1	CASSEWRVREQFF
TRBV12-3/TRBV12-4	CASSIVGNTEAFF
TRBV24-1	CATSDLTGGDTGELFF
TRBV14	CASSLQGVAGKLFF
TRBV11-2	CASSRIDRGQSSGANVLTF
TRBV3-1/TRBV3-2	CASSYGHNFLFF
TRBV30	CARGAGQGADGYTF
TRBV6-1	CASSEALTASRQPQHF
TRBV5-1	CASSSGLAGADEQFF
TRBV5-1	CASSLGGRSNEKLFF
TRBV20-1	CSASTGGWYNEQFF
TRBV5-1	CASSWSAGGAEAFF
TRBV28	CASSLTPNSNTEAFF
TRBV7-9	CASSELPGQLNTEAFF
TRBV9	CASSVGSLNEQFF
TRBV5-6	CASSFAGRGSGTEAFF
TRBV7-8	CASRSVGQGAGGYTF
TRBV12-3/TRBV12-4	CASSSRTGSEAFF